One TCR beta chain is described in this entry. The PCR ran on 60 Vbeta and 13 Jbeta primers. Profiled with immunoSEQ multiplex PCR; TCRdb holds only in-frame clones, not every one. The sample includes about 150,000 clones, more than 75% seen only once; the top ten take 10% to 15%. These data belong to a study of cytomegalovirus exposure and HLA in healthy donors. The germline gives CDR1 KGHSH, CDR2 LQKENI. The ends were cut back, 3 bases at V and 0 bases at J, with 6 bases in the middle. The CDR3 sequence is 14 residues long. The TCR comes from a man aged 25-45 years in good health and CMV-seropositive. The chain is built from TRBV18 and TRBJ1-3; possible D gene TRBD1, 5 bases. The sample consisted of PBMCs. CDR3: CASSPDISGNTIYF. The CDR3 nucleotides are TGTGCCAGCTCACCGGACATCTCTGGAAACACCATATATTTT.